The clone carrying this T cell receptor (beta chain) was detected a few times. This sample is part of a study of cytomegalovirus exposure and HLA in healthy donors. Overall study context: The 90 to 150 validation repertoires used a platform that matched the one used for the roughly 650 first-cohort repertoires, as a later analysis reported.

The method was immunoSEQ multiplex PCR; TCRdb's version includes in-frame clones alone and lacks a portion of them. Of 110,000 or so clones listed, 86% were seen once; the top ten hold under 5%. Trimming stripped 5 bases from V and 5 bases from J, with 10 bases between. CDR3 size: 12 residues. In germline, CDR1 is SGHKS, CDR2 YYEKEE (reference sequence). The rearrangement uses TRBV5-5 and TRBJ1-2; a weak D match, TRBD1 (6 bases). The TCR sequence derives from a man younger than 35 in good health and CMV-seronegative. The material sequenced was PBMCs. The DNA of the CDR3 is TGTGCCAGCAGTGAGACAGGATATGGCTACACCTTC. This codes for CASSETGYGYTF.